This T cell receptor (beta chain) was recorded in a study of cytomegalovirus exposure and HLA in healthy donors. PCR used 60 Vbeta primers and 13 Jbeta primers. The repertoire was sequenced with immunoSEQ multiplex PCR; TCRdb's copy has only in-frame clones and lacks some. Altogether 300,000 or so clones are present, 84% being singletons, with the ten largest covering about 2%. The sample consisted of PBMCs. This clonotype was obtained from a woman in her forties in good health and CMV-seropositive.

For the CDR3, the DNA is TGTGCCAGCAGCTTAGGGATGTCTCCTAGGGGGAGCGAGCAGTACTTC. Protein product: CASSLGMSPRGSEQYF. The chain employs TRBV7-2 and TRBJ2-7; possible D gene TRBD1, 6 bases. V dropped 1 base and J dropped 6 bases, with 19 bases sitting between them. Germline V lookup: CDR1 SGHTA, CDR2 FQGNSA. The CDR3 covers 16 residues.